Following are 32 T cell receptor delta chains from one sample sequenced in a study of γδ T cells in repeated Plasmodium falciparum infection. TCRdb re-called the multiplex PCR reads via CATT. The sample has 50,000 or so delta-chain clones, around 1.6% seen once. Vgamma9/Vdelta2+ and Vdelta2-negative gammadelta T cells were flow-sorted from PBMC for bulk sequencing. The sequenced sample was gamma-delta T cells from blood. All receptors derive from a pool of human donors (malaria-infected and uninfected, not separated).

A note on this clone: The TCRdb protein, from a much larger clone, departs from this DNA's translation at residue 10, likely by read error; the protein shown derives from the DNA. The CDR3 sequence: CALGEPTADRGIGTDKLIF. CDR3 DNA: TGTGCTCTTGGGGAACCCACGGCAGACCGGGGGATAGGGACCGATAAACTCATCTTT. This chain connects TRDV1 to TRDJ1; 8 bases match TRDD3. No J segment appears in TCRdb, so it was assigned here by matching the sequence to germline. The CDR3 consists of 19 residues. V dropped 1 base and J dropped 2; count of bases not matched to a gene: 15. Germline-derived CDR1 and CDR2 are TSWWSYY and QGS.

By share, this clone counts as large. This same CDR3 is encoded by further DNA sequences in the sample. This sequence joins TRDV2 and TRDJ1, with 10 bases aligning to TRDD3. The CDR3 spans 14 residues. V lost 3 bases to trimming and J lost 7 bases; unmatched junction nucleotides: 7. CDR1 and CDR2 from the germline V gene are GEAIGNYY and EKD. CDR3: CACDELGDSSKLIF. The DNA of the CDR3 is TGTGCCTGTGACGAACTGGGGGATTCGAGTAAACTCATCTTT.

The sample holds a few counts of this clone. The protein that TCRdb holds for this DNA derives from a much larger clone and differs from the translated DNA at residue 4, which likely indicates a read error; the protein shown here is translated from the DNA. CDR3: CALEEFSKRFRTGFKELIF. In DNA, the CDR3 is TGTGCTCTTGAGGAATTCTCTAAAAGATTCCGTACTGGGTTTAAGGAACTCATCTTT. This chain connects TRDV1 to TRDJ1; D might be TRDD3 (6 bases). The J gene, absent from TCRdb, was called here by matching the DNA to germline. This CDR3 spans 19 amino acids. Per germline, CDR1 TSWWSYY and CDR2 QGS.

The sample holds a few counts of this clone. A read error is the likely source, as a far larger clone sits one nucleotide away. The sample has other DNA sequences that encode this CDR3 too. The chain has TRDV2 and TRDJ1; no clear D gene. Assignment of the J gene here rests on matching the DNA to germline, because TCRdb gives none. The germline gives CDR1 GEAIGNYY, CDR2 EKD. Trimming took off 3 bases at V and 0 bases at J, with 16 bases between the two ends. This CDR3 is built from 16 residues. CDR3 amino acids: CACDPPRTVYTDKLIF. The CDR3, as DNA: TGTGCCTGTGACCCCCCGCGTACAGTGTACACCGATAAACTCATCTTT.

This clone was picked up many times. This DNA's translation and the protein TCRdb lists, from a much larger clone, do not match at residue 5, likely due to a read error; the protein shown is translated from the DNA. The rearrangement links TRDV1 to TRDJ1; 13 bases fit TRDD3. Germline lookup yields CDR1 TSWWSYY and CDR2 QGS. The CDR3 sequence is 22 residues long. V gave up 5 bases and J gave up 2 bases; unmatched junction bases: 23. The CDR3 here is CALGIPLGRSTGGYGTTDKLIF. The CDR3 nucleotides are TGTGCTCTTGGGATCCCATTAGGCCGTAGTACTGGGGGATACGGTACTACCGATAAACTCATCTTT.

Remarks on this clone: The protein TCRdb gives is from a much larger clone and does not agree with this DNA's translation at residue 14, likely a read error; the protein shown here comes from the DNA. The chain recombines TRDV2 with TRDJ1; D perhaps matches TRDD3 (5 bases). The germline gives CDR1 GEAIGNYY, CDR2 EKD. The length of the CDR3 is 17 residues. The CDR3 loop is CACDRRIFPFRTDELIF. CDR3 nucleotides: TGTGCCTGTGACAGGAGGATATTCCCCTTTAGGACCGATGAACTCATCTTT.

Many counts were recorded for this clone. The protein that TCRdb holds for this DNA derives from a much larger clone and differs from the translated DNA at residue 4, which likely indicates a read error; the protein shown here is translated from the DNA. This chain joins TRDV1 and TRDJ1; D gene ambiguous. The CDR3 totals 12 residues. Germline CDR1 is TSWWSYY and CDR2 is QGS. The CDR3: CALREPSDKLIF. In DNA, the CDR3 is TGTGCTCTTAGGGAACCCTCCGATAAACTCATCTTT.

The sample holds many counts of this clone. The protein given by TCRdb reflects a much larger clone and differs at residue 7 from this DNA's translation, likely from a read error; the protein shown is the DNA's translation. This chain links TRDV1 with TRDJ1; TRDD3 aligns across 9 bases. CDR1 and CDR2 from the germline V gene are TSWWSYY and QGS. The CDR3 is 18 amino acids. The V segment lost 2 bases and the J segment 8 bases; nucleotides outside the gene matches: 18. CDR3: CALGEVVPLTLLGEKLIF. The CDR3, as DNA: TGTGCTCTTGGGGAAGTGGTGCCCCTCACTCTACTGGGGGAGAAACTCATCTTT.

On this clone itself: A read error is possible here, since a much larger clone lies one base away. The chain joins TRDV1 to TRDJ1; the match to TRDD3 covers 7 bases. The J gene, missing from TCRdb, was assigned here through DNA to germline matching. CDR1 and CDR2 (germline): TSWWSYY, QGS. With V trimmed by 5 bases and J by 0 bases, 39 bases remained unmatched. The CDR3 has 26 residues. CDR3: CALGNTPLPQNVTLKYWGRYTDKLIF. CDR3 DNA sequence: TGTGCTCTTGGGAATACGCCCTTACCTCAGAACGTCACTCTCAAGTACTGGGGACGATACACCGATAAACTCATCTTT.

There are a few counts of this clone. One base separates it from a far larger clone, so it is likely a read error. Other DNA sequences of this sample code for an identical CDR3. V usage is TRDV1 and J usage is TRDJ1, with 12 bases fitting TRDD3. Here the J gene came from matching the DNA to germline, since TCRdb omits it. The CDR3 contains 17 residues. CDR1 TSWWSYY and CDR2 QGS come from the germline V gene. The CDR3 DNA reads TGTGCTCTTGGAATTATCTGGGGGATACGTTACACAGATAAACTCATCTTT. It is translated as CALGIIWGIRYTDKLIF.

The V and J genes are TRDV1 and TRDJ1, with unresolved D. The J gene comes from matching the DNA to germline here; TCRdb lacks it. Germline loops: CDR1 TSWWSYY, CDR2 QGS. This CDR3 spans 18 amino acids. Trimming cost V 1 base and J 0 bases, with 18 bases left between them. The CDR3 nucleotides are TGTGCTCTTGGGGAACGAACCCGTCCCTCCCTCTACACCGATAAACTCATCTTT. Its protein is CALGERTRPSLYTDKLIF.

This clone was counted between two and nine times. With a far larger clone one base away, a read error is the likely cause. The same CDR3 also results from other DNA sequences found in this sample. This chain links TRDV1 with TRDJ1; 7 bases map to TRDD2. TCRdb supplies no J gene; here it was assigned by aligning the nucleotide sequence to germline. The junction had 28 bases not matched to a gene; V was cut back by 3 bases and J by 0 bases. The CDR3 has 23 residues. CDR1 and CDR2 from the germline V gene are TSWWSYY and QGS. In DNA, the CDR3 is TGTGCTCTTGGGGAGCTTTCCATTTCCTACCAGGGGGGGTCCATCACCTACACCGATAAACTCATCTTT. Its protein product is CALGELSISYQGGSITYTDKLIF.

Ten or more counts support this clone. This may stem from a read error, because a much larger clone lies one nucleotide away. The chain has TRDV2 and TRDJ1, with 11 bases fitting TRDD3. Germline trimming cut 7 bases from V and 6 bases from J; bases unmatched to any gene: 18. Germline V gene lookup returns CDR1 GEAIGNYY and CDR2 EKD. The CDR3 contains 17 residues. The CDR3 DNA sequence: TGTGCCTGCGGACTGGGGGATATTTTTGGGTCCGCCTATAAACTCATCTTT. This sequence encodes CACGLGDIFGSAYKLIF.

This clone was seen repeatedly, ten times or more. J is TRDJ2 and V is TRDV1; 9 nucleotides line up with TRDD3. The V gene end was trimmed by 0 bases and the J gene end by 1 base; junction bases not matched to a gene: 9. Per the germline V gene, CDR1 is TSWWSYY and CDR2 is QGS. The CDR3 covers 19 residues. CDR3 sequence (DNA): TGTGCTCTTGGGGAACTATTTTTTGGGGATACGGGTTTGACAGCACAACTCTTCTTT. Translated, it gives CALGELFFGDTGLTAQLFF.

Of note for this clone: The translation of this DNA and the TCRdb protein of a much larger clone differ at residue 22, probably owing to a read error; the protein shown here is translated from the DNA. This chain connects TRDV3 to TRDJ1, with a possible D match to TRDD3 (9 bases). TCRdb lists no J gene, so it was determined here by aligning the DNA to germline. The CDR3 loop spans 25 amino acids. Per germline, CDR1 TVYSNPD and CDR2 GDNSRS (reference sequence). CDR3: CAFSTYLPTPLLGDSKHKYTDRLIF. CDR3 sequence (DNA): TGTGCCTTTTCCACGTATCTTCCTACGCCTTTACTGGGGGACTCTAAACACAAGTACACCGATAGACTCATCTTT.

This clone has more than one count but fewer than ten. The amino acid sequence in TCRdb belongs to a much larger clone and departs from this DNA's translation at residue 14, likely a sequencing read error; the sequence shown is translated from the DNA. The genes are TRDV3 and TRDJ1; 11 bases map to TRDD3. The J gene, left out of TCRdb, was set here by checking the DNA against germline. The germline V gene has CDR1 TVYSNPD and CDR2 GDNSRS (reference sequence). This CDR3 spans 17 amino acids. This chain's CDR3 is CASHAASGGYCHDRLIF. CDR3 DNA: TGTGCCTCTCATGCCGCCTCTGGGGGATACTGTCACGATAGACTCATCTTT. Looking up the rest from reference TRDV3 and TRDJ1 gives the full variable domain: CDKVTQSSPDQTVASGSEVVLLCTYDTVYSNPDLFWYRIRPDYSFQFVFYGDNSRSEGADFTQGRFSVKHILTQKAFHLVISPVRTEDSATYYCASHAASGGYCHDRLIFGKGTRVTVEP.

This clone was seen only a few times. TCRdb's protein for this DNA is that of a much larger clone and differs from the translation at residue 21, likely a read error; the protein shown is the DNA translation. The J gene is TRDJ1, the V gene TRDV1, with D perhaps matching TRDD3 (6 bases). TCRdb does not report a J gene; here it was assigned by matching the DNA to germline references. Trimming removed 0 bases at V and 9 bases at J, with 44 bases between. This CDR3 is built from 24 residues. Germline loops: CDR1 TSWWSYY, CDR2 QGS. CDR3: CALGELRGINLLPPIGGGGTELIF. The CDR3 DNA is TGTGCTCTTGGGGAACTTCGTGGGATCAATTTACTCCCCCCAATCGGTGGTGGGGGCACAGAACTCATCTTT.

Notes on this clone: Given a far larger clone just one base away, this is likely a sequencing read error. Other DNA variants within this sample encode the same CDR3. The J gene is TRDJ1, the V gene TRDV1; TRDD3 might be the D (6 bases). Looked up from germline, CDR1 is TSWWSYY and CDR2 is QGS. The length of the CDR3 is 21 residues. V was pared by 1 base and J by 1 base, with 28 bases between. CDR3 DNA: TGTGCTCTTGGGGAACCACATCCTGTCCCGGGGGACCTGTCCGTCACCGATAAACTCATCTTT. Translation: CALGEPHPVPGDLSVTDKLIF.

The chain carries TRDV1 and TRDJ1; tentative D call: TRDD3 (5 bases). Here the J gene came from matching the DNA to germline, since TCRdb omits it. This CDR3 comprises 18 residues. Germline V lookup: CDR1 TSWWSYY, CDR2 QGS. Trimming shortened V by 1 base and J by 4 bases, and 22 bases separated the two germline ends. DNA for the CDR3: TGTGCTCTTGGGGAACCTTTCTCCCCACGGCGGGGGTTCGATAAACTCATCTTT. Translated, it gives CALGEPFSPRRGFDKLIF.

A few counts support this clone. For this DNA, TCRdb reports the protein of a much larger clone, which diverges at residue 3, most likely from a read error; the protein presented here is translated directly from the DNA. This sequence joins TRDV1 and TRDJ1; D possibly corresponds to TRDD3 (6 bases). No J gene is reported in TCRdb; it was inferred here by comparing the DNA with germline. The CDR3 has 19 residues. Per germline, CDR1 TSWWSYY and CDR2 QGS. The CDR3 loop reads CAPGEVNFYPGILTDKLIF. CDR3 nucleotide sequence: TGTGCTCCTGGGGAAGTGAATTTCTACCCCGGGATTCTGACCGATAAACTCATCTTT.

Points on this clone: TCRdb's protein for this DNA is that of a much larger clone and differs from the translation at residue 7, likely a read error; the protein shown is the DNA translation. The rearrangement uses TRDV1 and TRDJ1; D remains unclear. The J gene comes from matching the DNA to germline here; TCRdb lacks it. CDR1 and CDR2 (germline): TSWWSYY, QGS. The CDR3 has 16 residues. In DNA form, the CDR3 reads TGTGCTCTTGGGGAAACAATGGCCGCGTACACTGATAAACTCATCTTT. It yields the protein CALGETMAAYTDKLIF.

This clone was recorded many times. A far larger clone lies a single base away; this is likely a read error. Within the sample, other DNA sequences also encode this same CDR3. The chain joins TRDV2 to TRDJ1; D remains ambiguous. Looked up from germline, CDR1 is GEAIGNYY and CDR2 is EKD. This CDR3 spans 14 amino acids. Trimming cost V 3 bases and J 0 bases, with 10 bases left between them. The CDR3 spells CACDPGGYTDKLIF. The DNA for the CDR3 is TGTGCCTGTGACCCTGGAGGATACACCGATAAACTCATCTTT.

In regard to this clone: The translation of this DNA and the TCRdb protein of a much larger clone differ at residue 16, probably owing to a read error; the protein shown here is translated from the DNA. The V gene is TRDV3, the J gene TRDJ1; the D gene is possibly TRDD3 (7 bases). Germline CDR1 reads TVYSNPD; CDR2 reads GDNSRS (reference sequence). The CDR3 totals 21 residues. Deletions cut 0 bases from V and 4 bases from J, with 36 bases between. CDR3 sequence: CAFRAPSPLGAIWAYNDKLIF. CDR3 nucleotide sequence: TGTGCCTTTAGAGCGCCTTCCCCCCTGGGGGCCATATGGGCGTACAACGATAAACTCATCTTT.

On this clone itself: This may be a read error: a much more frequent sequence differs by one nucleotide. The V gene call is TRDV2, and the J gene call is absent. This CDR3 region has 17 residues. The germline V gene encodes CDR1 GEAIGNYY and CDR2 EKD. The CDR3 DNA is TGTGCCTGTGACTTACGTTGCCGCTCGCCTAGAACCGATAAACTCATCTTC. It translates to CACDLRCRSPRTDKLIF.

This clone was detected many times. Being one base from a much bigger clone, this may be a read error. This chain links TRDV1 with TRDJ1, with 9 bases that match TRDD3. Trimming cost V 2 bases and J 4 bases; bases outside gene matches: 23. Germline CDR1 and CDR2: TSWWSYY and QGS. CDR3 length equals 21 residues. This chain's CDR3 is CALGENGYWGNRAFWNDKLIF. Written as DNA, the CDR3 is TGTGCTCTTGGGGAAAACGGGTACTGGGGGAATCGGGCCTTTTGGAACGATAAACTCATCTTT.

Comment on this clone: A far larger clone is off by one base, so a read error is likely. This sample also contains other DNA sequences that code for the same CDR3. V gene TRDV2 combines with J gene TRDJ1; 10 nucleotides align to TRDD3. TCRdb does not report a J gene; here it was assigned by matching the DNA to germline references. Germline CDR1 and CDR2: GEAIGNYY and EKD. The CDR3 length is 17 residues. J lost 3 bases, V lost 3 bases, and 12 bases had no gene match. The CDR3 DNA reads as TGTGCCTGTGACTCAGTGCTGGGGGATAGAACATCCGATAAACTCATCTTT. Protein product: CACDSVLGDRTSDKLIF.

As for this clone: Only one base separates this from a far larger clonotype, so it likely reflects a read error. At the DNA level, this CDR3 is encoded by other sequences in the same sample as well. The rearrangement joins TRDV1 to TRDJ1; no definite D call. Germline V gene lookup returns CDR1 TSWWSYY and CDR2 QGS. The CDR3 loop spans 16 amino acids. The CDR3 region has the DNA TGTGCTCTTGGGGAAACAAGGGCCGCGTACACCGATAAACTTATCTTT. Protein product: CALGETRAAYTDKLIF.

This clone was counted many times. The listed TCRdb protein conflicts with the DNA translation at residue 11, and the protein shown is translated directly from the DNA. V usage is TRDV1 and J usage is TRDJ1; 9 positions agree with TRDD3. The CDR3 length is 15 residues. CDR1 TSWWSYY and CDR2 QGS come from the germline V gene. The CDR3 coding sequence is TGTGCTCTTGAGCGGGGGGGATACAACACCAATAAACTCATCTTT. Translation: CALERGGYNTNKLIF.

This clone was counted only a few times. This DNA's translation differs at residue 12 from TCRdb's protein, which comes from a much larger clone; a read error is likely, and the protein shown is translated from the DNA. The V and J genes are TRDV2 and TRDJ1; 10 nucleotides match TRDD3. Here the J gene came from matching the DNA to germline, since TCRdb omits it. After removal of 3 bases from V and 0 bases from J, the junction contained 15 bases not matched to a gene. The CDR3 is 19 amino acids. The V gene's germline CDR1 is GEAIGNYY and CDR2 EKD. CDR3 in amino acids: CACDPVLGDRRRYTDKLIF. For the CDR3, the DNA is TGTGCCTGTGACCCCGTACTGGGGGATCGAAGGAGGTACACCGATAAACTCATCTTT.

This clone turned up a few times. Since a far larger clone is one base different, this is likely a read error. Other DNA sequences in the sample encode the same CDR3. The V gene is TRDV2, the J gene TRDJ1; 11 nucleotides agree with TRDD3. TCRdb offers no J gene call, so here the DNA was matched to germline to obtain one. Germline lookup yields CDR1 GEAIGNYY and CDR2 EKD. V was pared by 3 bases and J by 0 bases, with 29 bases of the junction left unmatched. This CDR3 spans 24 amino acids. The CDR3 loop is CACDLLSRQPRAGGYSPYTDKLIF. In DNA form, the CDR3 reads TGTGCCTGTGACCTCTTATCCCGACAACCACGAGCTGGGGGATACTCGCCGTACACCGATAAACTCATCTTT.

This clone was recorded many times. Within the sample, other DNA sequences also encode this same CDR3. The chain recombines TRDV1 with TRDJ1, with D unclear. Per the germline V gene, CDR1 is TSWWSYY and CDR2 is QGS. Trimming shortened V by 6 bases and J by 0 bases, and 26 bases separated the two germline ends. The CDR3 has 19 residues. In DNA form, the CDR3 reads TGTGCTCTTGGATCTTCATTCCCCGGTCATCCCGCCCACACCGATAAACTCATCTTT. It codes for CALGSSFPGHPAHTDKLIF.

This clone has a handful of counts. The TCRdb record carries a much larger clone's protein, which differs from this DNA's translation at residue 14; a read error is the likely cause, and the protein listed here is the DNA translation. The chain links TRDV1 to TRDJ1; 10 bases are a match to TRDD3. Germline lookup yields CDR1 TSWWSYY and CDR2 QGS. The CDR3 is made up of 25 amino acids. With 3 bases clipped from V and 0 bases from J, the junction kept 31 bases outside the gene matches. This chain's CDR3 is CALGDTHGRNYWGMPPSLYTDKLIF. The CDR3 DNA is TGTGCTCTTGGGGATACCCACGGGAGGAACTACTGGGGGATGCCCCCATCCTTGTACACCGATAAACTCATCTTT.